This T cell receptor beta chain was documented in a study of cytomegalovirus exposure and HLA in healthy donors. With regard to this clone: The antigen remains undetermined.

Overall study findings and caveats: The authors confirmed in vitro that a few CMV-associated chains were specific for CMV antigens. Most sequenced TCRs were rare (though some public TCRs occurred in many donors).

Profiled with immunoSEQ multiplex PCR; TCRdb holds only in-frame clones, not every one. The sample consists of about 170,000 clones, approximately 86% of them appearing once. The length of the CDR3 is 14 residues. V lost 6 bases to trimming and J lost 10 bases; unmatched junction nucleotides: 12. CDR1 is MNHEY and CDR2 is SMNVEV in the germline V gene (reference sequence). This chain joins TRBV27 and TRBJ2-4, with 7 bases identical to TRBD1. The specimen was PBMCs. The receptor's source is a woman between 18 and 30 years old in good health and CMV-seronegative. The CDR3 DNA reads as TGTGCCAGCAGGACTCTCGGGACAGCCAATATTCAGTACTTC. This translates into CASRTLGTANIQYF.